This TCR beta chain was profiled in a study of blood T cell repertoires in COVID-19. Across the study: COVID-19 samples collected from the United States, Italy and Spain covered acute and convalescent phases.

In the source study's methods: It was from reference gene primer amplification that nucleated cell counts were estimated. Here immunoSEQ multiplex PCR was the method, and the copy in TCRdb shows in-frame clones only, minus some. The V and J calls and clone size were taken over from that table, and D and trimming were inferred from the DNA. The data show 120,000 to 150,000 clones, 84% seen once. This clone has only one observation. The CDR3 length is 13 residues. The V gene lost 3 bases and the J gene lost 2 bases, with 7 bases spanning the gap. The germline V gene encodes CDR1 LNHDA and CDR2 SQIVND (reference sequence).

The sample taken for sequencing was PBMCs or T cells enriched from blood (not recorded which). This receptor was obtained from a middle-aged man with acute COVID-19. The chain links TRBV19 to TRBJ2-5; no definite D call. CDR3 sequence reads: CASSIRVQETQYF. The CDR3 bases are TGTGCCAGTAGTATCCGGGTTCAAGAGACCCAGTACTTC.